This T cell receptor beta chain is from a study of blood T cell repertoires in COVID-19. TCRdb's table, derived via immunoSEQ multiplex PCR, lists solely in-frame clones and lacks some. Of 290,000 or so clones in the sample, 70% to 90% were seen once. The junction had 4 bases not matched to a gene; V was cut back by 3 bases and J by 8 bases. The CDR3 loop spans 13 amino acids. The V gene's germline CDR1 is MDHEN and CDR2 SYDVKM. Sequenced sample: peripheral blood. The TCR comes from a man between 65 and 79 years old with acute or convalescent COVID-19. This chain connects TRBV28 to TRBJ1-2; 9 bases map to TRBD1. This chain's CDR3 is CASSLATGGGYTF. The CDR3, as DNA: TGTGCCAGCAGTTTGGCGACAGGGGGAGGCTACACCTTC.